The 26 T cell receptor beta chains listed next were all sequenced from one sample in a study of T cell responses to AZD1222 COVID-19 vaccine. The repertoire was sequenced with immunoSEQ multiplex PCR; TCRdb's copy has only in-frame clones and lacks some. The sample includes under 150,000 clones, 82% of them seen just once. The material sequenced was peripheral blood, taken on day 0 of MenACWY control vaccination. Source of these receptors: an adult in good health.

This rearrangement joins TRBV21-1 to TRBJ2-5; TRBD1 reflects the table's D call only, with no check against the DNA. TRBV21-1 is given as a pseudogene. CDR3 length: 16 residues. The CDR3 reads CASSKGGTVPQETQYF. CDR3 nucleotides: TGTGCCAGCAGCAAAGGGGGGACAGTGCCCCAAGAGACCCAGTACTTC.

The chain couples TRBV5-6 to TRBJ2-3; D is perhaps TRBD2 (5 bases). Germline CDR1 SGHDT, CDR2 YYEEEE. The V end lost 3 bases, the J end lost 6 bases, and 17 bases lay between the germline ends. This CDR3 comprises 15 residues. This CDR3 is CASSSDRGPRDTQYF. For the CDR3, the DNA is TGTGCCAGCAGCTCGGACCGGGGTCCTAGGGATACGCAGTATTTT.

This chain joins TRBV30 and TRBJ2-6; tentatively, D is TRBD2 (6 bases). This CDR3 spans 14 amino acids. Germline CDR1 GTSNPN, CDR2 SVGIG (reference sequence). V lost 1 base, J lost 2 bases, and 6 bases lay in between. Written as DNA, the CDR3 is TGTGCCTGGAGTGCGGGGGCTGGGGCCAACGTCCTGACTTTC. This translates into CAWSAGAGANVLTF.

The V and J genes are TRBV28 and TRBJ2-1, with 7 positions matching TRBD2. CDR1 and CDR2 from the germline V gene are MDHEN and SYDVKM. The CDR3 sequence is 15 residues long. Trimming cost V 9 bases and J 10 bases; bases outside gene matches: 18. The CDR3 DNA follows: TGTGCCAGTGCTTGGAGGGCGCGGGGGATTAGGGAGCAGTTCTTC. Amino acids: CASAWRARGIREQFF.

V is TRBV7-9 and J is TRBJ1-3; tentative D call: TRBD1 (5 bases). The germline V gene has CDR1 SEHNR and CDR2 FQNEAQ (reference sequence). The CDR3 covers 13 residues. V gave up 6 bases and J gave up 4 bases, with 10 bases separating them. DNA for the CDR3: TGTGCCAGCAGACAAGGGGCAGGAAACACCATATATTTT. Protein: CASRQGAGNTIYF.

The rearrangement links TRBV7-8 to TRBJ1-5, with D maybe TRBD1 (5 bases). From germline, CDR1 is SGHVS and CDR2 FQNEAQ. This CDR3 is built from 16 residues. Trimming pared 2 bases from V and 6 bases from J, leaving 17 bases between. CDR3 sequence: CASSLRGQGGGQPQHF. In DNA, the CDR3 is TGTGCCAGCAGCTTAAGGGGTCAGGGAGGAGGTCAGCCCCAGCATTTT.

The chain employs TRBV2 and TRBJ2-5; D ambiguous. Looked up from germline, CDR1 is SNHLY and CDR2 is FYNNEI. V lost 2 bases and J lost 0, with 4 bases in between. The CDR3 spans 13 residues. The CDR3 DNA reads TGTGCCAGCAGTGAACTGTACCAAGAGACCCAGTACTTC. Translation: CASSELYQETQYF.

This clone was detected only a few times. J is TRBJ2-7 and V is TRBV7-9, with 7 nucleotides matching TRBD1. Germline V gene sequence: CDR1 SEHNR, CDR2 FQNEAQ (reference sequence). V shed 6 bases, J shed 5 bases, and the junction held 10 bases outside the gene matches. The CDR3 length is 14 residues. CDR3 nucleotide sequence: TGTGCCAGCAGTCAGACAGGGTCGAGGCACGAGCAGTACGTC. Protein sequence: CASSQTGSRHEQYV.

This clone turned up a few times. The chain employs TRBV6-1 and TRBJ1-4; D remains unclear. The CDR3 extends over 14 amino acids. CDR1 is MNHNS, CDR2 SASEGT, per germline. Trimming removed 3 bases from V and 8 bases from J, with 13 bases in between. CDR3 in DNA: TGTGCCAGCAGTGACCCGGGTAAAGGAGAAAAACTGTTTTTT. Protein: CASSDPGKGEKLFF.

The rearrangement links TRBV10-3 to TRBJ1-1; no clear D gene. V lost 6 bases, J lost 3 bases, and 17 bases lay in between. This CDR3 is built from 15 residues. The V gene's germline CDR1 is ENHRY and CDR2 SYGVKD. The CDR3 sequence is CAIRASRAGDTEAFF. The CDR3 DNA follows: TGTGCCATCAGGGCCTCGCGGGCGGGTGACACTGAAGCTTTCTTT.

The J gene is TRBJ1-2, the V gene TRBV19; weak D call: TRBD1 (5 bases). CDR3 length: 12 residues. Germline V gene lookup returns CDR1 LNHDA and CDR2 SQIVND (reference sequence). V lost 3 bases and J 9 bases, leaving 11 bases between the germline ends. This CDR3 reads CASSMGKGSYTF. The CDR3 DNA reads as TGTGCCAGTAGTATGGGGAAGGGGAGCTACACCTTC.

The J gene is TRBJ1-4, the V gene TRBV27; TRBD1 matches at 11 bases. The CDR3 runs 15 residues. The germline V gene has CDR1 MNHEY and CDR2 SMNVEV (reference sequence). With 8 bases clipped from V and 2 bases from J, the junction kept 4 bases outside the gene matches. The chain's CDR3 is CASGQGALTNEKLFF. CDR3 DNA: TGTGCCAGCGGACAGGGGGCTCTGACTAATGAAAAACTGTTTTTT.

The chain carries TRBV29-1 and TRBJ1-4, with a possible D match to TRBD1 (5 bases). This CDR3 comprises 11 residues. CDR1 is SQVTM, CDR2 ANQGSEA, per germline. CDR3 region: CGGASNEKLFF. DNA for the CDR3: TGCGGCGGGGCCTCTAATGAAAAACTGTTTTTT. The full variable domain, with the rest looked up from reference TRBV29-1 and TRBJ1-4, is SAVISQKPSRDICQRGTSLTIQCQVDSQVTMMFWYRQQPGQSLTLIATANQGSEATYESGFVIDKFPISRPNLTFSTLTVSNMSPEDSSIYLCGGASNEKLFFGSGTQLSVL.

This clone was seen just once. This rearrangement joins TRBV5-1 to TRBJ1-4; D call uncertain. The CDR3 contains 14 residues. Germline V CDR1 and CDR2: SGHRS, YFSETQ. V was cut by 0 bases and J by 5 bases, with 8 bases left in between. In DNA, the CDR3 is TGCGCCAGCAGCTTGGCACCCGAGAATGAAAAACTGTTTTTT. It yields the protein CASSLAPENEKLFF.

The chain is built from TRBV5-1 and TRBJ2-7; 9 positions match TRBD1. V dropped 4 bases and J dropped 6; count of bases not matched to a gene: 8. From germline, CDR1 is SGHRS and CDR2 YFSETQ. This CDR3 is built from 14 residues. The CDR3 sequence is CASSAGDRASEQYV. The CDR3 region has the DNA TGCGCCAGCAGCGCGGGGGACAGGGCGAGCGAGCAGTACGTC.

Only a few counts were recorded for this clone. V gene TRBV3-1 (or the pseudogene TRBV3-2) combines with J gene TRBJ2-1; D not resolved. This CDR3 has 13 residues. V lost 5 bases and J lost 6, with 11 bases in between. The V gene's germline CDR1 is LGHDT and CDR2 YNNKEL (reference sequence). The CDR3 loop reads CASSVPPTNEQFF. DNA of the CDR3: TGTGCCAGCAGCGTCCCCCCCACCAATGAGCAGTTCTTC.

The chain has TRBV6-5 and TRBJ2-7; D is perhaps TRBD2 (5 bases). The length of the CDR3 is 15 residues. Trimming took 7 bases from V and 2 from J, leaving 18 bases between them. Germline loops: CDR1 MNHEY, CDR2 SVGAGI. CDR3 sequence: CASTPVRMEAYEQYF. The DNA of the CDR3 is TGTGCCAGCACCCCAGTGCGGATGGAGGCCTACGAGCAGTACTTC.

This clone was counted a single time. The chain carries TRBV5-8 and TRBJ1-2; the D is unclear. The CDR3 totals 15 residues. Trimming removed 1 base from V and 3 bases from J, with 13 bases in between. Germline V gives CDR1 SGHTS, CDR2 YDEGEE. CDR3 nucleotides: TGTGCCAGCAGCTTGAAGGATGGACGGTACTATGGCTACACCTTC. Translating it yields CASSLKDGRYYGYTF.

The chain couples TRBV27 to TRBJ1-6; D is uncertain. Germline-derived CDR1 and CDR2 are MNHEY and SMNVEV (reference sequence). V was shortened by 3 bases and J by 0 bases, with 6 bases between the two germline ends. This CDR3 is 15 amino acids long. The CDR3 sequence: CASSLTYSYNSPLHF. The CDR3 region has the DNA TGTGCCAGCAGTTTGACATACTCCTATAATTCACCCCTCCACTTT.

The chain has TRBV28 and TRBJ2-6, with D maybe TRBD1 (6 bases). Trimming shortened V by 6 bases and J by 0 bases, and 9 bases separated the two germline ends. CDR1 MDHEN and CDR2 SYDVKM come from the germline V gene. The CDR3 covers 15 residues. The CDR3 DNA sequence: TGTGCCAGCAGCCTGGGACACTCTGGGGCCAACGTCCTGACTTTC. Amino acids: CASSLGHSGANVLTF.

The table lists this clone with a count of one. This rearrangement joins TRBV27 to TRBJ2-2; the match to TRBD2 covers 7 bases. This CDR3 spans 15 amino acids. Germline values: CDR1 MNHEY, CDR2 SMNVEV (reference sequence). The V gene end was trimmed by 6 bases and the J gene end by 1 base; junction bases not matched to a gene: 5. The CDR3 loop is CASRPSGENTGELFF. As DNA, the CDR3 is TGTGCCAGCAGACCCAGCGGGGAGAACACCGGGGAGCTGTTTTTT.

This clone was found a few times. The chain links TRBV7-8 to TRBJ1-1, with 9 bases identical to TRBD1. Germline trimming cut 5 bases from V and 0 bases from J; bases unmatched to any gene: 10. The CDR3 sequence is 17 residues long. Per germline, CDR1 SGHVS and CDR2 FQNEAQ. The CDR3 nucleotides are TGTGCCAGCAGCCCCCATACCCGACAGGGGGTGAACACTGAAGCTTTCTTT. Translation: CASSPHTRQGVNTEAFF.

V usage is TRBV19 and J usage is TRBJ1-3; 7 nucleotides align to TRBD1. This CDR3 has 15 residues. Germline trimming cut 5 bases from V and 0 bases from J; bases unmatched to any gene: 4. Germline CDR1 and CDR2: LNHDA and SQIVND (reference sequence). The CDR3 loop reads CASSLDRLSGNTIYF. For the CDR3, the DNA is TGTGCCAGTAGTCTGGACAGGCTCTCTGGAAACACCATATATTTT. Full variable domain (outside the CDR3, taken from reference TRBV19 and TRBJ1-3): DGGITQSPKYLFRKEGQNVTLSCEQNLNHDAMYWYRQDPGQGLRLIYYSQIVNDFQKGDIAEGYSVSREKKESFPLTVTSAQKNPTAFYLCASSLDRLSGNTIYFGEGSWLTVV.

CDR3 coding DNA: TGCGCCAGCAGCTCCTGGACAGGGGGCATAGATACGCAGTATTTT. It codes for CASSSWTGGIDTQYF. The chain uses TRBV5-1 and TRBJ2-3; 11 bases are a match to TRBD1. J lost 5 bases, V lost 3 bases, and 5 bases had no gene match. Germline V gives CDR1 SGHRS, CDR2 YFSETQ. This CDR3 contains 15 residues.

The CDR3: CASSSGQGISRDV. The CDR3 nucleotides read TGTGCCAGCTCATCGGGACAGGGGATTTCAAGGGACGTC. V is TRBV18 and J is TRBJ2-7; TRBD1 matches at 10 bases. In germline, CDR1 is KGHSH, CDR2 LQKENI. The CDR3 covers 13 residues.

V gene TRBV18 combines with J gene TRBJ2-6; TRBD2 aligns across 8 bases. J was trimmed by 2 bases and V by 0 bases; bases with no gene match: 3. CDR3 length equals 17 residues. Germline lookup yields CDR1 KGHSH and CDR2 LQKENI. CDR3 coding DNA: TGTGCCAGCTCACCACCAAAGGGACTAGCTGGGGCCAACGTCCTGACTTTC. This translates into CASSPPKGLAGANVLTF.